This entry lists 31 T cell receptor beta chains sequenced from one sample in a study of T cells after yellow fever vaccination. TCRdb analysed the 5' RACE reads with MiXCR anew, one entry per CDR3 protein. The sample includes about 330,000 distinct CDR3 sequences, 6.8% of them seen just once. The sample consisted of PBMCs, taken more than 35 days after the first yellow fever vaccination. The receptors were sampled from a man aged 18 to 30 who received the YFV17D yellow fever vaccine.

The DNA of the CDR3 is TGTGCCAGCAGCTTTGCGTCGGCCCTCCCGAGCTCCTACGAGCAGTACTTC. The encoded protein is CASSFASALPSSYEQYF. This chain connects TRBV5-8 to TRBJ2-7, with unresolved D. The CDR3 runs to 17 residues. CDR1 and CDR2 from the germline V gene are SGHTS and YDEGEE. V shed 2 bases and J shed 0 bases, with 18 bases lying between them.

This clonotype was seen a few times. V is TRBV4-2 and J is TRBJ2-3; 12 bases are shared with TRBD1. V trimming: 8 bases; J trimming: 8 bases; junction bases outside the gene matches: 11. This CDR3 comprises 15 residues. Germline V CDR1 and CDR2: LGHNA, YNFKEQ. The CDR3 reads CASSQGGQGASTQYF. The CDR3 DNA reads TGTGCCAGCTCCCAAGGGGGACAGGGGGCAAGTACGCAGTATTTT.

The V and J genes are TRBV5-1 and TRBJ2-1; D remains ambiguous. V was cut by 0 bases and J by 3 bases, with 10 bases left in between. From germline, CDR1 is SGHRS and CDR2 YFSETQ. The CDR3 runs to 15 residues. The CDR3 DNA reads TGCGCCAGCAGCTTGGAGGTCGGCGACTACAATGAGCAGTTCTTC. Translation: CASSLEVGDYNEQFF. The variable domain in full, completed from reference TRBV5-1 and TRBJ2-1, reads KAGVTQTPRYLIKTRGQQVTLSCSPISGHRSVSWYQQTPGQGLQFLFEYFSETQRNKGNFPGRFSGRQFSNSRSEMNVSTLELGDSALYLCASSLEVGDYNEQFFGPGTRLTVL.

This clonotype was recorded a few times. V gene TRBV20-1 combines with J gene TRBJ2-1; no firm D call. The V end lost 3 bases, the J end lost 8 bases, and 14 bases lay between the germline ends. The CDR3 runs 13 residues. Germline CDR1 reads DFQATT; CDR2 reads SNEGSKA (reference sequence). The CDR3 spells CSASPGPRYEQFF. CDR3 coding DNA: TGCAGTGCTAGCCCGGGTCCTCGATATGAGCAGTTCTTC.

The V gene is TRBV7-2, the J gene TRBJ1-5; tentative D call: TRBD1 (6 bases). In germline, CDR1 is SGHTA, CDR2 FQGNSA. The CDR3 covers 16 residues. V was clipped by 2 bases and J by 0 bases, with 11 bases between them. The CDR3 DNA follows: TGTGCCAGCAGCTTACAGGGGATCTATAGCAATCAGCCCCAGCATTTT. It specifies CASSLQGIYSNQPQHF.

There are many counts of this clonotype. V is TRBV7-3 and J is TRBJ2-3; D remains unclear. V was cut by 6 bases and J by 4 bases, with 17 bases left in between. This CDR3 comprises 15 residues. Per the germline V gene, CDR1 is SGHTA and CDR2 is FQGTGA. In DNA form, the CDR3 reads TGTGCCAGCAGAAGAGACCCAGAAGGTTCAGATACGCAGTATTTT. This translates into CASRRDPEGSDTQYF.

This clonotype was counted a few times. This CDR3 reads CASRGAGASSSYNEQFF. The CDR3 DNA reads as TGTGCCAGCAGGGGAGCGGGGGCGAGTAGCTCCTACAATGAGCAGTTCTTC. The V gene is TRBV12-3 or TRBV12-4, the J gene TRBJ2-1, with 8 positions matching TRBD2. V lost 6 bases and J lost 0; bases outside the gene matches: 10. The CDR3 sequence is 17 residues long.

The table lists this clonotype with a few counts. The rearrangement links TRBV19 to TRBJ1-1; D unresolved. Looked up from germline, CDR1 is LNHDA and CDR2 is SQIVND (reference sequence). V was shortened by 2 bases and J by 3 bases, with 7 bases between the two germline ends. The CDR3 consists of 13 residues. CDR3 in DNA: TGTGCCAGTAGTATACTTGAGGACACTGAAGCTTTCTTT. It is translated as CASSILEDTEAFF.

This clonotype was detected a few times. This chain joins TRBV6-1 and TRBJ2-5, with a possible D match to TRBD2 (6 bases). CDR1 and CDR2 (germline): MNHNS, SASEGT. Trimming pared 8 bases from V and 2 bases from J, leaving 15 bases between. The CDR3 consists of 14 residues. CDR3 amino acids: CASPRRGGQETQYF. Here the CDR3 DNA reads TGTGCCAGCCCCAGGAGGGGAGGACAAGAGACCCAGTACTTC.

The J gene is TRBJ2-2, the V gene TRBV6-2 or TRBV6-3; a weak D match, TRBD2 (6 bases). With 11 bases removed from V and 0 bases from J, the gap between germline ends came to 10 bases. The CDR3 extends over 13 amino acids. Per germline, CDR1 MNHEY and CDR2 SVGEGT. The CDR3 region has the DNA TGTGCCGGGACTGACGCGAACACCGGGGAGCTGTTTTTT. Translating gives CAGTDANTGELFF.

This clonotype appeared a few times. The rearrangement uses TRBV12-3 or TRBV12-4 and TRBJ2-6; TRBD2 agrees at 9 bases. Trimming took 10 bases from V and 0 from J; bases not matched to a gene: 7. There are 16 residues in the CDR3. The CDR3 DNA follows: TGTGCCACCCCTAGCGGGACATCCTCTGGGGCCAACGTCCTGACTTTC. It yields the protein CATPSGTSSGANVLTF.

V and J are TRBV4-3 and TRBJ2-7, with 10 nucleotides matching TRBD2. The V gene's germline CDR1 is LGHNA and CDR2 YSLEER. This CDR3 is built from 14 residues. Losses at the gene ends were 6 bases for V and 8 bases for J; bases not matched to a gene: 10. The CDR3: CASSRIAGGVQQYF. Written as DNA, the CDR3 is TGCGCCAGCAGTCGTATAGCGGGGGGAGTCCAGCAGTACTTC.

There are a few counts of this clonotype. The chain has TRBV12-3 or TRBV12-4 and TRBJ2-3; D gene unclear. CDR3 length: 16 amino acids. V gave up 7 bases and J gave up 0 bases, with 17 bases separating them. The CDR3 bases are TGTGCCAGCAATCCCAGAAACCTGGACAGCACAGATACGCAGTATTTT. Protein: CASNPRNLDSTDTQYF.

The chain couples TRBV6-1 to TRBJ1-1; D possibly corresponds to TRBD1 (6 bases). CDR1 and CDR2 from the germline V gene are MNHNS and SASEGT. This CDR3 has 15 amino acids. With 7 bases removed from V and 6 bases from J, the gap between germline ends came to 21 bases. CDR3 in amino acids: CASTKTGRLFPEAFF. The CDR3, as DNA: TGTGCCAGCACCAAAACAGGGAGACTTTTCCCTGAAGCTTTCTTT.

This clonotype was picked up a small number of times. V usage is TRBV20-1 and J usage is TRBJ2-7; 11 nucleotides match TRBD2. Germline CDR1 is DFQATT and CDR2 is SNEGSKA (reference sequence). Unmatched junction bases numbered 7, after V lost 3 bases and J lost 0 bases. The length of the CDR3 is 16 residues. CDR3 residues: CSARGTSGVSSYEQYV. The CDR3 region has the DNA TGCAGTGCTAGGGGGACTAGCGGAGTGAGCTCCTACGAGCAGTACGTC.

This clonotype came up many times. The chain couples TRBV24-1 to TRBJ2-1; weak D call: TRBD2 (6 bases). The CDR3 runs 15 residues. CDR1 and CDR2 (germline): KGHDR, SFDVKD. V was trimmed by 9 bases and J by 0 bases, leaving 14 bases between them. The CDR3 loop reads CATSLAGSSYNEQFF. The CDR3 coding sequence is TGTGCCACCTCCCTTGCGGGGAGCTCCTACAATGAGCAGTTCTTC.

This clonotype showed up just a few times. The V and J genes are TRBV6-4 and TRBJ1-1; the D gene is possibly TRBD1 (5 bases). V was pared by 3 bases and J by 5 bases, with 10 bases between. The CDR3 spans 13 residues. In germline, CDR1 is MRHNA, CDR2 SNTAGT. The CDR3 nucleotides are TGTGCCAGCAGTGAGATGCGGGGGACTGAAGCTTTCTTT. Its translation is CASSEMRGTEAFF.

The J gene is TRBJ2-3, the V gene TRBV6-1; the D is unclear. The V and J ends lost 1 base and 0 bases respectively, with 11 bases between them. The CDR3 has 16 amino acids. Germline CDR1 MNHNS, CDR2 SASEGT. CDR3 region: CASSEGRVASTDTQYF. CDR3 DNA sequence: TGTGCCAGCAGTGAAGGTCGGGTGGCTAGCACAGATACGCAGTATTTT.

The gene calls are TRBV5-5 and TRBJ2-7, with 9 nucleotides matching TRBD1. This CDR3 has 15 residues. Trimming removed 5 bases from V and 0 bases from J; junction bases left unmatched: 6. Germline loops: CDR1 SGHKS, CDR2 YYEKEE (reference sequence). CDR3 sequence (DNA): TGTGCCAGCAGGGCCGGGACAGGGCTCTCCTACGAGCAGTACGTC. It encodes CASRAGTGLSYEQYV.

This clonotype came up a few times. The V call is TRBV7-9, the J call TRBJ1-1; D is possibly TRBD1 (6 bases). This CDR3 region has 13 residues. Germline values: CDR1 SEHNR, CDR2 FQNEAQ (reference sequence). V lost 1 base and J lost 6, with 9 bases in between. The CDR3 sequence is CASSLGQAAEAFF. For the CDR3, the DNA is TGTGCCAGCAGCTTAGGACAGGCGGCTGAAGCTTTCTTT.

This clonotype was counted between two and nine times. The V and J genes are TRBV6-2 or TRBV6-3 and TRBJ1-5; no clear D gene. Trimming cost V 0 bases and J 11 bases, with 8 bases left between them. This CDR3 comprises 12 residues. Germline V gives CDR1 MNHEY, CDR2 SVGEGT. CDR3 residues: CASSYSLGSQHF. CDR3 nucleotides: TGTGCCAGCAGTTACTCACTAGGATCCCAGCATTTT.

In its sample, this clonotype was seen a few times. The chain links TRBV5-1 to TRBJ2-5; 8 bases are shared with TRBD1. Trimming took 4 bases from V and 5 from J; bases not matched to a gene: 7. The germline V gene has CDR1 SGHRS and CDR2 YFSETQ. The CDR3 covers 14 residues. CDR3 sequence (DNA): TGCGCCAGCAGCCGGGACAGGCCGGGGGAGACCCAGTACTTC. Its protein is CASSRDRPGETQYF. Together with reference TRBV5-1 and TRBJ2-5, the CDR3 gives the full variable domain: KAGVTQTPRYLIKTRGQQVTLSCSPISGHRSVSWYQQTPGQGLQFLFEYFSETQRNKGNFPGRFSGRQFSNSRSEMNVSTLELGDSALYLCASSRDRPGETQYFGPGTRLLVL.

V gene TRBV27 combines with J gene TRBJ1-5, with TRBD1 as a possible D gene (5 bases). This CDR3 contains 17 residues. The germline CDR1 and CDR2 sequences are MNHEY and SMNVEV (reference sequence). Between the trimmed V and J ends, which lost 5 bases and 0 bases, there was a span of 17 bases. The DNA for the CDR3 is TGTGCCAGCAGTCGTAACCGGGACGGAGATAGCAATCAGCCCCAGCATTTT. Translation gives CASSRNRDGDSNQPQHF.

This sequence joins TRBV19 and TRBJ1-6; no definite D call. Trimming took off 6 bases at V and 10 bases at J, with 16 bases between the two ends. The germline V gene has CDR1 LNHDA and CDR2 SQIVND (reference sequence). There are 14 residues in the CDR3. CDR3 loop: CASRSGSSRSPLHF. The DNA for the CDR3 is TGTGCCAGTAGATCCGGGTCCTCAAGATCACCCCTCCACTTT.

At least ten counts were recorded for this clonotype. The chain combines TRBV5-1 with TRBJ1-2; 7 nucleotides agree with TRBD1. CDR3 length equals 14 residues. V was pared by 1 base and J by 4 bases, with 4 bases of the junction left unmatched. CDR1 and CDR2 from the germline V gene are SGHRS and YFSETQ. The CDR3 DNA reads as TGCGCCAGCAGCTTGTCTCAGGGGGGCTATGGCTACACCTTC. Encoded protein: CASSLSQGGYGYTF.

This sequence joins TRBV4-2 and TRBJ2-7; tentative D call: TRBD2 (5 bases). V was shortened by 0 bases and J by 0 bases, with 6 bases between the two germline ends. Germline V CDR1 and CDR2: LGHNA, YNFKEQ. The length of the CDR3 is 14 residues. The CDR3, as DNA: TGTGCCAGCAGCCAAGAAGACTACTCCTACGAGCAGTACTTC. It translates to CASSQEDYSYEQYF.

This clonotype has just a few counts. This sequence joins TRBV11-1 and TRBJ2-6, with D maybe TRBD1 (5 bases). Trimming shortened V by 2 bases and J by 0 bases, and 14 bases separated the two germline ends. Germline lookup yields CDR1 SGHAT and CDR2 FQDESV (reference sequence). The CDR3 runs 18 residues. CDR3 coding DNA: TGTGCCAGCAGCTTACAGATTGGGGCTCCCTCTGGGGCCAACGTCCTGACTTTC. Its translation: CASSLQIGAPSGANVLTF.

The CDR3 sequence is CASSLLGGEETQYF. The DNA for the CDR3 is TGCGCCAGCAGCTTGCTTGGCGGGGAAGAGACCCAGTACTTC. The chain carries TRBV5-1 and TRBJ2-5; maybe TRBD2 (6 bases). Germline V gives CDR1 SGHRS, CDR2 YFSETQ. Trimming left V 1 base short and J 3 bases short, with 10 bases between. There are 14 residues in the CDR3. Complete variable domain (other parts from reference TRBV5-1 and TRBJ2-5): KAGVTQTPRYLIKTRGQQVTLSCSPISGHRSVSWYQQTPGQGLQFLFEYFSETQRNKGNFPGRFSGRQFSNSRSEMNVSTLELGDSALYLCASSLLGGEETQYFGPGTRLLVL.

The sample holds many counts of this clonotype. The chain carries TRBV28 and TRBJ2-2; a possible D gene is TRBD1 (6 bases). V gave up 3 bases and J gave up 2 bases, with 13 bases separating them. The CDR3 is 16 residues long. Germline V CDR1 and CDR2: MDHEN, SYDVKM. The CDR3 nucleotides are TGTGCCAGCAGTTTTGGTTCAGGGACAAACACCGGGGAGCTGTTTTTT. Translation gives CASSFGSGTNTGELFF.

This clonotype came up a few times. CDR3 nucleotide sequence: TGCGCCAGCAGCCAAGATTCCGACAGCCTCTATGGCTACACCTTC. Protein product: CASSQDSDSLYGYTF. The chain carries TRBV4-3 and TRBJ1-2, with TRBD1 as a possible D gene (5 bases). CDR1 and CDR2 from the germline V gene are LGHNA and YSLEER. V was trimmed by 0 bases and J by 4 bases, leaving 12 bases between them. The CDR3 has 15 amino acids.

The chain joins TRBV5-1 to TRBJ1-6; D unresolved. CDR3 length equals 14 residues. V shed 6 bases and J shed 11 bases, with 18 bases lying between them. Germline lookup yields CDR1 SGHRS and CDR2 YFSETQ. CDR3: CASTLGSTEAPLHF. CDR3 bases: TGCGCCAGCACCCTCGGGTCAACGGAGGCACCCCTCCACTTT.